The entry below gives a single TCR beta chain sequence along with its context. Which antigen it targets is not known. Base qualities are not recorded, but no much larger clone differs from it by a single base. The library was built by means of 5' RACE. The run used a NextSeq 500. Unique molecular identifiers were attached to individual cDNA molecules in the TCR library protocol so that sequencing error and PCR bias could be corrected. Sequencing covered both TCR alpha and beta chains, and within each sample the abundances of alpha and beta sequences were tightly co-correlated. The authors' pipeline ran thus. Decombinator V4 was used to perform V gene, J gene and CDR3 annotation of TCR sequences. TCRs were defined as expanded if a significant change between any two time points was detected under a Poisson model with p below 0.0001. Abundances of TCRs were expressed as counts per million after normalisation to the total number of TCRs sequenced in each sample. MAIT TCRs were defined by TRAV1-2 paired with TRAJ12, TRAJ20 or TRAJ33, and iNKT TCRs by TRAV10 paired with TRAJ18. VDJdb, accessed 1 November 2021, was searched for CMV, EBV and SARS-CoV-2 annotated TCRs, excluding TCRs annotated for multiple antigens. TCRdb itself trimmed the public reads at Q25 with fastp, ran MiXCR and retained productive beta chains. Here each entry gathers all rows of one CDR3 protein and keeps the most common genes and DNA. For this entry, the V and J calls and clone size follow TCRdb and not the study's own pipeline. The sample includes fewer than 35,000 distinct CDR3 sequences, with roughly 5% observed a single time. About 7% of the sample is in the top ten clones.

This entry belongs to a study of early T cells in non-severe SARS-CoV-2 infection (dated by TCRdb to the early 2020s). At the level of the whole study: Because TCR sequencing was done on bulk RNA from unsorted whole blood, the alpha and beta chains could not be paired.

This was a case-control study nested in a cohort of healthcare workers in London, UK, who had nasopharyngeal swab PCR tests and blood samples taken every week. Between 23 and 31 March 2020, the week of the UK lockdown, healthcare workers were enrolled and then followed up weekly for as long as 16 weeks. Beyond this particular receptor, the publication reports: VDJdb matching was skewed toward anti-spike CD8 responses and likely underestimated virus-specific expansions, missing private and CD4 specificities.

The CDR3, cysteine through phenylalanine, is 14 amino acids long. Here the CDR3 DNA is all that survives: 42 bases in frame from base 1. At the junction V is shortened by 7 bases and J by 6 bases, with 18 bases in between. This chain is built from TRBV12-3 or TRBV12-4 and TRBJ1-2; matching of 5 bases hints at TRBD1 as the D gene. Sequenced material: whole blood. This TCR came from an adult who was a healthcare worker with PCR-confirmed SARS-CoV-2 infection or an uninfected control (not recorded which). The DNA sequence is given as TGTGCCAGCACCCTCGGGGGAAGGAGTGATGGCTACACCTTC. Its protein reads: CASTLGGRSDGYTF.